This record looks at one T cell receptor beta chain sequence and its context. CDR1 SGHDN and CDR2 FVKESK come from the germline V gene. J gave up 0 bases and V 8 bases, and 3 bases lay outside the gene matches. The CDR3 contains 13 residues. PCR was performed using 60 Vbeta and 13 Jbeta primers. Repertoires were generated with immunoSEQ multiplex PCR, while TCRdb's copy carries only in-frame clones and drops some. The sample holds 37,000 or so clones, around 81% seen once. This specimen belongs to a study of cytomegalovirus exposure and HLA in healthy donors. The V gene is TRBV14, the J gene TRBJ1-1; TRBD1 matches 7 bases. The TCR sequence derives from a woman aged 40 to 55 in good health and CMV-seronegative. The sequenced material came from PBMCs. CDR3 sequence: CASSTGMNTEAFF. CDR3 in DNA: TGTGCCAGCTCGACAGGGATGAACACTGAAGCTTTCTTT.